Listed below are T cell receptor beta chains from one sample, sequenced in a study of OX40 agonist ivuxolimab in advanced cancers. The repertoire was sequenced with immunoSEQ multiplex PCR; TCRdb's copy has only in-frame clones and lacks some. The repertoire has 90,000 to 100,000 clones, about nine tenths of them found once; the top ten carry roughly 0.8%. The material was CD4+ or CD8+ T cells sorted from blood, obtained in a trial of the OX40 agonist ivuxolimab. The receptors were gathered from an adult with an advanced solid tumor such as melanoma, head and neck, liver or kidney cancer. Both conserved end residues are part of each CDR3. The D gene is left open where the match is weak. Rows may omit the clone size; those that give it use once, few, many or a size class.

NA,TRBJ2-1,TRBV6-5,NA,TGTGCCAGTTGGTCTGCGAACAGGGAGCACAATGAGCAGTTCTTC,CASWSANREHNEQFF
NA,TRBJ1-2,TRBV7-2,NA,TGTGCCAGCAGCTTAGATGGGGGTGTAAACTATGGCTACACCTTC,CASSLDGGVNYGYTF
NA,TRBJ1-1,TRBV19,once,TGTGCCAGTAGCGAACGGAGGGACACTGAAGCTTTCTTT,CASSERRDTEAFF
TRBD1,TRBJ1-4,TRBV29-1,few,TGCAGCGTTGAAGATTGGGGGACAGGGCCAGGGAAACTGTTTTTT,CSVEDWGTGPGKLFF
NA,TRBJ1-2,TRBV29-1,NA,TGCAGCGTTGCCGGATTTAACTATGGCTACACCTTC,CSVAGFNYGYTF
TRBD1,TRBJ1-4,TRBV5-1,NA,TGCGCCAGCAGTCAGACAGGGGTAACTAATGAAAAACTGTTTTTT,CASSQTGVTNEKLFF
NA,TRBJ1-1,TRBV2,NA,TGTGCCAGCAGTGAAGGAGGGCTCGCTGAAGCTTTCTTT,CASSEGGLAEAFF
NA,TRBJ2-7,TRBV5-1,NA,TGCGCCAGCAGCCCCCCGGTCCCCTCCTACGAGCAGTACTTC,CASSPPVPSYEQYF
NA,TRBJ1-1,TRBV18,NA,TGTGCCAGCTCCGGGGCGCTGGACACTGAAGCTTTCTTT,CASSGALDTEAFF
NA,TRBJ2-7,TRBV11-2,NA,TGTGCCAGCAGTCCCGCCTACGAGCAGTACTTC,CASSPAYEQYF
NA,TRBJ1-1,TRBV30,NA,TGTGCCTGGAGTCTTAGGGTCACTGAAGCTTTCTTT,CAWSLRVTEAFF
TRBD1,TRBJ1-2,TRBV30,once,TGTGCCTGGAGTCCGTGGGACAGGAGCTCGGTCGGCTACACCTTC,CAWSPWDRSSVGYTF
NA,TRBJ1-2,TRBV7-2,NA,TGTGCCAGCAGCTTAGAACAGGCGGGCTACACCTTC,CASSLEQAGYTF
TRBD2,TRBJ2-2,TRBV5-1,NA,TGCGCCAGCAGCTCCCAGTCTAGCGGGGTGACGGGGGAGCTGTTTTTT,CASSSQSSGVTGELFF
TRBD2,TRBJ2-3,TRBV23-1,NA,TGCGCCAGCAGTCACTCGGGGAGGCTAGCGGTTTCCACAGATACGCAGTATTTT,CASSHSGRLAVSTDTQYF
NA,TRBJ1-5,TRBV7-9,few,TGTGCCAGCAGCTTAGGTGATCAGCCCCAGCATTTT,CASSLGDQPQHF
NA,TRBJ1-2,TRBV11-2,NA,TGTGCCAGCAGCCCCCTCAGGGGCCGATCAGGCTATGGCTACACCTTC,CASSPLRGRSGYGYTF
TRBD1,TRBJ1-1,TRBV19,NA,TGTGCCAGTAGTAGGCAGGGGGCTGACACTGAAGCTTTCTTT,CASSRQGADTEAFF
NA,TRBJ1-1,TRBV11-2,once,TGTGCCAGCAGCCCGGTCGGGACTACCGGGACTGAAGCTTTCTTT,CASSPVGTTGTEAFF
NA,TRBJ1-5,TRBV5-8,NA,TGTGCCAGCAGCTTTACCAGGTCCCTTTTGAATCAGCCCCAGCATTTT,CASSFTRSLLNQPQHF
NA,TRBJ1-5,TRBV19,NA,TGTGCCAGTAGTGGCACAGGGTATAGCAATCAGCCCCAGCATTTT,CASSGTGYSNQPQHF
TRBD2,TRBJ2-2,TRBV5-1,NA,TGCGCCAGCACCTCGAGGAGCGGGAGTATTCCCGGGGAGCTGTTTTTT,CASTSRSGSIPGELFF
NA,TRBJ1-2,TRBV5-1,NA,TGCGCCAGCGGGACGGGTAATGGCTACACCTTC,CASGTGNGYTF
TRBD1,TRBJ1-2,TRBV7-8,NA,TGTGCCAGCAGCTTCCTGGGGACAGGGTTTTCCGATGGCTACACCTTC,CASSFLGTGFSDGYTF
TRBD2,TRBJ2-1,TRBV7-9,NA,TGTGCCAGCAGCTTCGGCGCGCCCCGGGGGGGACAATTCGAGCAGTTCTTC,CASSFGAPRGGQFEQFF
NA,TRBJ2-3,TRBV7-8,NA,TGTGCCAGCAGCCCCGCCCCTCCAGATACGCAGTATTTT,CASSPAPPDTQYF
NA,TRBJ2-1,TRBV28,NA,TGTGCCAGCACCTCCTACCGGGATGAGCAGTTCTTC,CASTSYRDEQFF
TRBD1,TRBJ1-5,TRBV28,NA,TGTGCCAGCAGCTGGGGGACAGCCAGGGTTTCCCAGCATTTT,CASSWGTARVSQHF
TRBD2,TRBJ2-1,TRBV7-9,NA,TGTGCCAGCAGCTTCCCGGGAGGATTGGATGAGCAGTTCTTC,CASSFPGGLDEQFF
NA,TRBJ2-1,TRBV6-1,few,TGTGCCAGCATAACGGGATGGAACAATGAGCAGTTCTTC,CASITGWNNEQFF
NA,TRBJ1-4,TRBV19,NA,TGTGCCAGTAGCACAGTTGCAACTAATGAAAAACTGTTTTTT,CASSTVATNEKLFF
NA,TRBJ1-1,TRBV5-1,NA,TGCGCCAGCAGCTTGGATCAGGGTTACACTGAAGCTTTCTTT,CASSLDQGYTEAFF
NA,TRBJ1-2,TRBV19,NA,TGTGCCAGTAGTCTCGACAGGTGGAAGGGCTACACCTTC,CASSLDRWKGYTF
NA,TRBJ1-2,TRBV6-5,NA,TGTGCCAGCAGTTCTTCCGGGCGCGGCTATGGCTACACCTTC,CASSSSGRGYGYTF
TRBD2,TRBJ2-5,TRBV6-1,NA,TGTGCCAGCAGTGAAATGAAGCCAGCGGGAGGACTAAAAGAGACCCAGTACTTC,CASSEMKPAGGLKETQYF
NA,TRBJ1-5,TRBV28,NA,TGTGCCAATGCCCCCCCAGGCAATCAGCCCCAGCATTTT,CANAPPGNQPQHF
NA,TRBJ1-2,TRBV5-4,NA,TGTGCCAGCAGCCAAAAAGACGGAAACTATGGCTACACCTTC,CASSQKDGNYGYTF
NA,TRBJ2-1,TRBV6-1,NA,TGTGCCAGCAGTGAAGGCTCAAAGCCATACAATGAGCAGTTCTTC,CASSEGSKPYNEQFF
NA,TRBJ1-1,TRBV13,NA,TGTGCCAGCAGCCCCCTATGGGGGGGCAATGGAGCTTTCTTT,CASSPLWGGNGAFF
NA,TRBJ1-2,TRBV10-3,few,TGTGCCATCAGTGAACCCCGTCAGACGGGCTACACCTTC,CAISEPRQTGYTF
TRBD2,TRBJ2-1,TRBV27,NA,TGTGCCAGCAGTTTCGGGGGGAGGTCCTACAATGAGCAGTTCTTC,CASSFGGRSYNEQFF
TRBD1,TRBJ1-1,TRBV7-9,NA,TGTGCCAGCAGCCAGGGGGTGAACACTGAAGCTTTCTTT,CASSQGVNTEAFF
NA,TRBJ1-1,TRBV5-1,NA,TGCGCCAGCAGCTTGGCGGGCATTGGGGCTGAAGCTTTCTTT,CASSLAGIGAEAFF
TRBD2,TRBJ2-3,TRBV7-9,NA,TGTGCCAGCAGCAGGACGACTAGCGGATTCACAGATACGCAGTATTTT,CASSRTTSGFTDTQYF
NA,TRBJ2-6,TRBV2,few,TGTGCCAGCAGTCGCGATATCTCTGGGGCCAACGTCCTGACTTTC,CASSRDISGANVLTF
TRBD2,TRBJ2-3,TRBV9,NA,TGTGCCAGCAGCTCCCGAACTAGCGTGGATACGCAGTATTTT,CASSSRTSVDTQYF
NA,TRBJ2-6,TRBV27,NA,TGTGCCAGCAGCGGGAGAGCGGTCTCTGGGGCCAACGTCCTGACTTTC,CASSGRAVSGANVLTF
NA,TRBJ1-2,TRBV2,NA,TGTGCCAGCACCGAGGCAGGGGATGGCTACACCTTC,CASTEAGDGYTF
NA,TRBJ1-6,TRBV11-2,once,TGTGCCAGCAGCTTAGGTATTCTCCTGAACTCACCCCTCCACTTT,CASSLGILLNSPLHF
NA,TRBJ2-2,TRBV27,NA,TGTGCCAGCCAGTGGGGGAGAGTGGGTGCCGGGGAGCTGTTTTTT,CASQWGRVGAGELFF
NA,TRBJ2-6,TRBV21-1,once,TGTGCCAGCAGCTCGAGCGGGGCCAACGTCCTGACTTTC,CASSSSGANVLTF